This entry lists 14 T cell receptor beta chains sequenced from one sample in a study of blood T cell repertoires in COVID-19. Assay: immunoSEQ multiplex PCR; the TCRdb copy retains only in-frame clones and omits some. Of some 70,000 clones listed, about nine tenths were seen once; the top ten hold approximately 6.3%. Sequencing was done on a sample of peripheral blood. These receptors were taken from a woman older than 75 with active COVID-19.

V usage is TRBV29-1 and J usage is TRBJ2-5; 9 nucleotides agree with TRBD2. Per the germline V gene, CDR1 is SQVTM and CDR2 is ANQGSEA. The CDR3 length is 13 residues. The trim removed 3 bases at V and 7 bases at J, leaving 6 bases unmatched. The CDR3 region is CSVELAGERTQYF. CDR3 bases: TGCAGCGTTGAGTTAGCGGGAGAAAGGACCCAGTACTTC.

This sequence joins TRBV27 and TRBJ2-7; 10 bases line up with TRBD2. Germline V gives CDR1 MNHEY, CDR2 SMNVEV (reference sequence). This CDR3 region has 14 residues. Germline trimming cut 6 bases from V and 0 bases from J; bases unmatched to any gene: 2. This CDR3 is CASRTSGLSYEQYF. CDR3 DNA: TGTGCCAGCAGGACTAGCGGGCTCTCCTACGAGCAGTACTTC.

This chain links TRBV28 with TRBJ2-7; D is unresolved. Germline lookup yields CDR1 MDHEN and CDR2 SYDVKM. V was trimmed by 1 base and J by 2 bases, leaving 9 bases between them. This CDR3 comprises 14 residues. The CDR3 is CASSLSGLAYEQYF. In nucleotides, the CDR3 is TGTGCCAGCAGTTTATCAGGTTTGGCCTACGAGCAGTACTTC.

This clone showed up just a few times. The rearrangement uses TRBV24-1 and TRBJ1-2; 7 nucleotides agree with TRBD1. Trimming took 2 bases from V and 2 from J; bases not matched to a gene: 1. From germline, CDR1 is KGHDR and CDR2 SFDVKD. CDR3 length equals 14 residues. This CDR3 is CATSDSTGNYGYTF. As DNA, the CDR3 is TGTGCCACCAGTGATTCGACAGGGAACTATGGCTACACCTTC.

This chain joins TRBV9 and TRBJ2-3, with a tentative D call TRBD2 (5 bases). Germline CDR1 SGDLS, CDR2 YYNGEE. The V end was cut by 6 bases, the J end by 4 bases, with 15 bases between. The CDR3 sequence is 14 residues long. CDR3 sequence: CASTSGLRPDTQYF. The CDR3 nucleotides are TGTGCCAGCACCTCAGGACTCCGACCAGATACGCAGTATTTT.

Only a few counts were recorded for this clone. The CDR3 reads CASSPRTGARSFEAFF. DNA of the CDR3: TGTGCCAGCAGCCCCCGGACAGGGGCGCGAAGTTTTGAAGCTTTCTTT. The chain links TRBV7-8 to TRBJ1-1; 9 bases line up with TRBD1. The trim removed 5 bases at V and 7 bases at J, leaving 14 bases unmatched. CDR3 length: 16 amino acids. CDR1 is SGHVS, CDR2 FQNEAQ, per germline.

This chain uses TRBV7-2 with TRBJ2-1, with D perhaps matching TRBD2 (6 bases). Germline CDR1 SGHTA, CDR2 FQGNSA. The CDR3 spans 17 residues. The V and J ends lost 0 bases and 9 bases respectively, with 21 bases between them. CDR3 in DNA: TGTGCCAGCAGCTTAGCCCCGGGACTGCAGGTAACCGGTGAGCAGTTCTTC. Encoded protein: CASSLAPGLQVTGEQFF.

In regard to this clone: The junction does not match germline at one end; this may be a read error. V and J are TRBV12-3 or TRBV12-4 and TRBJ2-1; 10 nucleotides align to TRBD1. This CDR3 is built from 12 residues. The CDR3 DNA follows: TGTGCCAGCAGAGAGGGACAGGGGTTTTCGATCTTC. This sequence encodes CASREGQGFSIF.

CDR3 sequence reads: CASSPSGSSYNEQFF. CDR3 nucleotide sequence: TGTGCCAGTTCTCCATCGGGGAGCTCCTACAATGAGCAGTTCTTC. This sequence joins TRBV19 and TRBJ2-1, with D possibly being TRBD2 (5 bases). The CDR3 is 15 residues long. V was shortened by 8 bases and J by 0 bases, with 14 bases between the two germline ends. Germline CDR1 LNHDA, CDR2 SQIVND (reference sequence).

V usage is TRBV20-1 and J usage is TRBJ2-1, with D maybe TRBD2 (5 bases). CDR1 and CDR2 (germline): DFQATT, SNEGSKA (reference sequence). The CDR3 has 12 residues. Trimming removed 3 bases from V and 3 bases from J, with 6 bases in between. CDR3 sequence reads: CSASGSYNEQFF. In nucleotides, the CDR3 is TGCAGTGCTAGTGGGAGCTACAATGAGCAGTTCTTC.

This clone has a single count. The gene calls are TRBV7-2 and TRBJ1-6; TRBD1 matches at 7 bases. This CDR3 is 16 amino acids long. CDR1 and CDR2 from the germline V gene are SGHTA and FQGNSA. J lost 7 bases, V lost 3 bases, and 9 bases had no gene match. CDR3 in amino acids: CASSFATGALNSPLHF. The CDR3 DNA reads as TGTGCCAGCAGCTTTGCCACAGGGGCCCTAAATTCACCCCTCCACTTT.

This sequence joins TRBV18 and TRBJ1-6; TRBD1 matches 9 bases. The CDR3 sequence is 15 residues long. The V segment lost 3 bases and the J segment 13 bases; nucleotides outside the gene matches: 10. CDR1 is KGHSH, CDR2 LQKENI, per germline. For the CDR3, the DNA is TGTGCCAGCTCACCGATGGGACAGGGTAACTCCCCCCTCCACTTT. Translation gives CASSPMGQGNSPLHF.

This clone was seen just once. The rearrangement joins TRBV7-9 to TRBJ1-2; D call uncertain. Trimming shortened V by 1 base and J by 7 bases, and 10 bases separated the two germline ends. The CDR3 extends over 13 amino acids. CDR1 SEHNR and CDR2 FQNEAQ come from the germline V gene (reference sequence). The CDR3 DNA reads TGTGCCAGCAGCTTAGACGGTTCTGGTGGCTACACCTTC. This sequence encodes CASSLDGSGGYTF.

The J gene is TRBJ2-3, the V gene TRBV10-3; 12 bases map to TRBD1. V lost 6 bases and J lost 4; bases outside the gene matches: 2. Germline assignment: CDR1 ENHRY and CDR2 SYGVKD. This CDR3 region has 14 residues. CDR3 amino acids: CAIRGTGGSDTQYF. CDR3 coding DNA: TGTGCCATCAGGGGGACAGGGGGCTCAGATACGCAGTATTTT.